The sequence of this TCR beta chain was determined in a study of shared clonotypes between healthy human individuals. This clone appeared a single time. Replicate PCRs from sorted subsets contained approximately 200 ng DNA, which is around 30,000 T cell genomes. Sequencing was performed with immunoSEQ multiplex PCR; in TCRdb, only in-frame clones are kept and a portion is missing. The table has around 2.1 million clones, about 93% seen once. This CDR3 comprises 15 residues. Germline CDR1 and CDR2: MDHEN and SYDVKM. Trimming stripped 2 bases from V and 3 bases from J, with 11 bases between. CD8 cells classed as naive were CD45RO-negative and positively selected for CCR7, excluding terminally differentiated effector memory CD45RA+ cells.

The TCR originated in a man aged 18 to 30 in good health. Some clones in this sample may be carry-over from other donors' samples. The sample comprised naive CD8+ T cells from PBMCs. This chain joins TRBV28 and TRBJ1-5; possibly TRBD1 for D (5 bases). CDR3 in amino acids: CASSLQGRINQPQHF. CDR3 in DNA: TGTGCCAGCAGTTTACAGGGACGGATCAATCAGCCCCAGCATTTT.